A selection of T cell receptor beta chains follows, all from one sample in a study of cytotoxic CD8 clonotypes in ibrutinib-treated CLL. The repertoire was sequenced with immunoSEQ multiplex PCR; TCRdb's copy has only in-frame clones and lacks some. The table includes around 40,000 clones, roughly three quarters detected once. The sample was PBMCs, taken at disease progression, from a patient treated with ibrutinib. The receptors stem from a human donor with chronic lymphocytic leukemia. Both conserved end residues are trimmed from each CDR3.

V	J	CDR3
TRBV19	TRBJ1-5	ASSIGDSRNQPQH
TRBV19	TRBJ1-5	ASGVRDRIFNQPQH
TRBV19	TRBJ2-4	ASRPPGLLAKNIQY
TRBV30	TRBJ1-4	AWSVKWTSTNEKLF
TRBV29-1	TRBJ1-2	SVEMVRGDYGYT
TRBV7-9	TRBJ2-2	ASSPGQGHTGELF
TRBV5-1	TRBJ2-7	ASSSVAGGPSYEQY
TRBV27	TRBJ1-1	ASSFKAAGTEAF
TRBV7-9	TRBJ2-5	ASSSGLAGGNFQETQY
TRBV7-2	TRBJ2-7	ASSHQAGGYEQY
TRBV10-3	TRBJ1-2	AISETHMRGRSNYGYT
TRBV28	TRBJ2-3	ASSRGPQYSSTDTQY
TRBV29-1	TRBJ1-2	SVTSGDGYT
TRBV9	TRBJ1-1	ASSPRTGGGTEAF
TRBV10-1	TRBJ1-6	ASSDSYNSPLH
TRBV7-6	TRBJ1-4	ASSESSGFANEKLF
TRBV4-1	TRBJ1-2	ASSRGDRDNYGYT
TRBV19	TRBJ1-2	ASRQNSPGYT
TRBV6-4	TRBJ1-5	ASSPDRVGSNQPQH
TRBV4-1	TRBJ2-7	ASSQPPFRGFNIPYEQY
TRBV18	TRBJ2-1	ASSPAATRVPSEQF
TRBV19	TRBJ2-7	ASRLAGSYEQY
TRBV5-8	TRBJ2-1	ASSSGLAGVSYNEQF
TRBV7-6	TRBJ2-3	ASSLEQASAQY
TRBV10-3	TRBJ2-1	AIKQTEYNEQF
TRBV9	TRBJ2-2	ASGGQLTGELF
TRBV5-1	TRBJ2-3	ASSGGTTDTQY
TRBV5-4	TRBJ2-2	ASSLRPGPGELF
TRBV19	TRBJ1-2	ASNPGTLGYT
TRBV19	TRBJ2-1	ASSEYESNNEQF
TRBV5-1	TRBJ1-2	ASSLDDGLIYGYT
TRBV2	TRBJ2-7	ASMGDWPDSYEQY